The 32 T cell receptor beta chains reported below all come from one sample, sequenced in a study of T cells in localized non-small cell lung cancer. Profiled with immunoSEQ multiplex PCR; TCRdb holds only in-frame clones, not every one. Of approximately 41,000 clones listed, about 91% were seen once; the top ten hold about 10%. Sequences were derived from PBMCs, sampled before any cancer treatment. Every receptor here comes from a woman aged 40-70 years with stage II lung adenocarcinoma.

V usage is TRBV27 and J usage is TRBJ2-7; D uncertain. From germline, CDR1 is MNHEY and CDR2 SMNVEV (reference sequence). The V end was cut by 8 bases, the J end by 0 bases, with 5 bases between. The CDR3 sequence is 11 residues long. The CDR3 DNA follows: TGTGCCAGCGGGGTCTCCTACGAGCAGTACTTC. It specifies CASGVSYEQYF.

V and J are TRBV6-5 and TRBJ1-6; D remains unclear. V was shortened by 7 bases and J by 7 bases, with 11 bases between the two germline ends. The CDR3 totals 13 residues. Germline V gives CDR1 MNHEY, CDR2 SVGAGI. The CDR3 loop is CASTPTQNSPLHF. CDR3 DNA: TGTGCCAGCACTCCTACCCAGAATTCACCCCTCCACTTT.

This clone was picked up one time. The CDR3 spells CASSLDARTQYF. In DNA, the CDR3 is TGTGCCAGCAGCCTTGACGCCAGGACCCAGTACTTC. This rearrangement joins TRBV7-7 to TRBJ2-5; D is uncertain. The V and J ends lost 5 bases and 7 bases respectively, with 11 bases between them. The CDR3 is 12 amino acids. CDR1 is SSHAT and CDR2 is FNYEAQ in the germline V gene (reference sequence).

The genes are TRBV28 and TRBJ2-7; D remains ambiguous. This CDR3 contains 14 residues. The germline V gene encodes CDR1 MDHEN and CDR2 SYDVKM. Trimming took off 6 bases at V and 7 bases at J, with 19 bases between the two ends. The CDR3 reads CASSPLVSNSEQYF. The CDR3, as DNA: TGTGCCAGCAGCCCTCTTGTGTCAAACTCAGAGCAGTACTTC.

This chain uses TRBV11-2 with TRBJ2-1; D gene unclear. The CDR3 is 15 amino acids. CDR1 is SGHAT and CDR2 is FQNNGV in the germline V gene. Trimming took 0 bases from V and 3 from J, leaving 9 bases between them. The CDR3 here is CASSLDGQDYNEQFF. CDR3 sequence (DNA): TGTGCCAGCAGCTTAGATGGGCAGGACTACAATGAGCAGTTCTTC.

The chain recombines TRBV19 with TRBJ2-2, with 9 bases matching TRBD2. The CDR3 covers 15 residues. The junction had 10 bases not matched to a gene; V was cut back by 7 bases and J by 7 bases. Germline CDR1 LNHDA, CDR2 SQIVND (reference sequence). The chain's CDR3 is CASNPVREGLGELFF. For the CDR3, the DNA is TGTGCCAGTAATCCCGTGCGGGAGGGCCTCGGGGAGCTGTTTTTT.

This clone has just one count. The chain carries TRBV9 and TRBJ1-5, with TRBD1 as a possible D gene (6 bases). V lost 3 bases and J lost 6, with 13 bases in between. This CDR3 has 14 amino acids. Germline CDR1 SGDLS, CDR2 YYNGEE. The CDR3 nucleotides are TGTGCCAGCAGCGCCCATTTAGGGGGTCAGCCCCAGCATTTT. Its protein product is CASSAHLGGQPQHF.

The V gene is TRBV15, the J gene TRBJ1-5; D remains unclear. The CDR3 extends over 13 amino acids. Trimming left V 3 bases short and J 3 bases short, with 6 bases between. Per the germline V gene, CDR1 is LNHNV and CDR2 is YYDKDF (reference sequence). CDR3 sequence (DNA): TGTGCCACCAGCAGGGGGATCAATCAGCCCCAGCATTTT. Translated, it gives CATSRGINQPQHF.

The genes are TRBV6-4 and TRBJ1-3; 7 bases fit TRBD1. The V and J ends lost 6 bases and 6 bases, in that order; junction bases with no gene match: 5. Per the germline V gene, CDR1 is MRHNA and CDR2 is SNTAGT. CDR3 size: 13 residues. The CDR3, as DNA: TGTGCCAGCAGGTCGACAGGGCAAAACACCATATATTTT. Protein product: CASRSTGQNTIYF.

V usage is TRBV6-1 and J usage is TRBJ1-5; TRBD1 aligns across 10 bases. This CDR3 is built from 16 residues. Germline CDR1 is MNHNS and CDR2 is SASEGT. The ends lost 3 bases at V and 6 bases at J; junction bases unmatched: 8. The CDR3 bases are TGTGCCAGCAGTGACGCCGGGGGGACAGGGGTTCAGCCCCAGCATTTT. Protein sequence: CASSDAGGTGVQPQHF.

This chain uses TRBV19 with TRBJ2-2; D is unresolved. CDR3 length equals 14 residues. Trimming removed 0 bases at V and 6 bases at J, with 8 bases between. In germline, CDR1 is LNHDA, CDR2 SQIVND (reference sequence). The CDR3 bases are TGTGCCAGTAGTATAGATTACACCGCCGGGGAGCTGTTTTTT. It encodes CASSIDYTAGELFF.

The chain is built from TRBV2 and TRBJ2-7, with a weak D call TRBD1 (6 bases). V shed 11 bases and J shed 1 base, with 21 bases lying between them. CDR3 length: 15 residues. Per germline, CDR1 SNHLY and CDR2 FYNNEI. The CDR3 region has the DNA TGTGCCGGCCATCGACAGGTAGAGACTTCCTACGAGCAGTACTTC. It specifies CAGHRQVETSYEQYF.

The CDR3 region has the DNA TGTGCCAGTAGTATAAATGCCCAAGAGACCCAGTACTTC. It translates to CASSINAQETQYF. This chain links TRBV19 with TRBJ2-5, with D unclear. From germline, CDR1 is LNHDA and CDR2 SQIVND (reference sequence). V lost 2 bases and J 1 base, leaving 5 bases between the germline ends. The length of the CDR3 is 13 residues.

The J gene is TRBJ2-3, the V gene TRBV19, with 8 bases lining up with TRBD2. The germline V gene encodes CDR1 LNHDA and CDR2 SQIVND (reference sequence). The V gene end was trimmed by 9 bases and the J gene end by 5 bases; junction bases not matched to a gene: 10. The CDR3 has 14 amino acids. The CDR3 nucleotides read TGTGCCAGCGGAGGGCGGGAGGCAGTAGATACGCAGTATTTT. Encoded protein: CASGGREAVDTQYF.

This chain joins TRBV10-2 and TRBJ1-2; D may be TRBD1 (6 bases). In germline, CDR1 is WSHSY, CDR2 SAAADI. This CDR3 is 17 amino acids long. V was shortened by 3 bases and J by 0 bases, with 17 bases between the two germline ends. The CDR3 sequence: CASSEYRVPPTNYGYTF. CDR3 nucleotides: TGCGCCAGCAGTGAATACAGGGTGCCCCCTACTAACTATGGCTACACCTTC.

This clone was detected once. V gene TRBV28 combines with J gene TRBJ2-4; D is uncertain. The V end was cut by 6 bases, the J end by 3 bases, with 6 bases between. This CDR3 is 12 amino acids long. The germline CDR1 and CDR2 sequences are MDHEN and SYDVKM. CDR3 sequence reads: CASRGNKNIQYF. As DNA, the CDR3 is TGTGCCAGCAGGGGTAACAAAAACATTCAGTACTTC.

The chain uses TRBV6-4 and TRBJ2-1; 11 bases match TRBD2. With 3 bases clipped from V and 8 bases from J, the junction kept 9 bases outside the gene matches. The germline V gene has CDR1 MRHNA and CDR2 SNTAGT. This CDR3 region has 16 residues. The CDR3 is CASSDLTSGSTDEQFF. CDR3 DNA: TGTGCCAGCAGTGATCTAACTAGCGGGAGTACCGATGAGCAGTTCTTC.

The chain carries TRBV28 and TRBJ2-1; D not resolved. Germline V gene data show CDR1 as MDHEN and CDR2 as SYDVKM. The CDR3 runs to 15 residues. V was pared by 2 bases and J by 0 bases, with 8 bases between. CDR3 in DNA: TGTGCCAGCAGTTTAGCGGATCCCTCCTACAATGAGCAGTTCTTC. Protein sequence: CASSLADPSYNEQFF.

J is TRBJ2-3 and V is TRBV4-1; tentative D call: TRBD2 (6 bases). This CDR3 contains 15 residues. Trimming removed 1 base at V and 2 bases at J, with 10 bases between. Germline V gene lookup returns CDR1 MGHRA and CDR2 YSYEKL. CDR3 DNA sequence: TGCGCCAGCAGCCAAGGGGGGGACTTCACAGATACGCAGTATTTT. Encoded protein: CASSQGGDFTDTQYF.

V gene TRBV19 combines with J gene TRBJ1-5, with TRBD1 identical over 7 bases. V was clipped by 3 bases and J by 2 bases; unmatched bases: 10. This CDR3 has 17 residues. The germline gives CDR1 LNHDA, CDR2 SQIVND (reference sequence). The CDR3: CASSIAGQPSRNQPQHF. As DNA, the CDR3 is TGTGCCAGTAGTATCGCGGGACAGCCTTCGCGCAATCAGCCCCAGCATTTT.

This clone was seen more than once but under ten times. This rearrangement joins TRBV5-6 to TRBJ2-5; TRBD2 agrees at 8 bases. The CDR3 has 16 amino acids. Germline CDR1 SGHDT, CDR2 YYEEEE. V dropped 0 bases and J dropped 2; count of bases not matched to a gene: 6. CDR3 residues: CASSLAGGEIQETQYF. The CDR3 nucleotides read TGTGCCAGCAGCTTGGCCGGGGGGGAGATACAAGAGACCCAGTACTTC.

This chain links TRBV5-1 with TRBJ2-1; 12 bases are a match to TRBD2. V lost 4 bases and J lost 3; bases outside the gene matches: 2. From germline, CDR1 is SGHRS and CDR2 YFSETQ. CDR3 length: 15 amino acids. The CDR3 spells CASSTTSGSYNEQFF. CDR3 sequence (DNA): TGCGCCAGCAGCACGACTAGCGGGAGCTACAATGAGCAGTTCTTC.

The chain links TRBV27 to TRBJ1-1; a possible D gene is TRBD1 (6 bases). Germline-derived CDR1 and CDR2 are MNHEY and SMNVEV (reference sequence). The ends were cut back, 6 bases at V and 3 bases at J, with 17 bases in the middle. The CDR3 contains 15 residues. CDR3 in amino acids: CASRNYRVEDTEAFF. CDR3 nucleotides: TGTGCCAGCAGGAATTACAGGGTTGAGGACACTGAAGCTTTCTTT.

J is TRBJ2-1 and V is TRBV2; D is possibly TRBD2 (6 bases). V lost 6 bases, J lost 8 bases, and 11 bases lay in between. The germline V gene encodes CDR1 SNHLY and CDR2 FYNNEI. This CDR3 is 12 amino acids long. In nucleotides, the CDR3 is TGTGCCAGCAGGGGACTTGTAGATGAGCAGTTCTTC. Translated, it gives CASRGLVDEQFF.

The genes are TRBV30 and TRBJ1-2; maybe TRBD1 (6 bases). This CDR3 region has 13 residues. Trimming pared 4 bases from V and 0 bases from J, leaving 9 bases between. Germline V lookup: CDR1 GTSNPN, CDR2 SVGIG (reference sequence). CDR3 sequence reads: CAWTRGSNYGYTF. The CDR3 DNA reads TGTGCCTGGACGAGGGGGTCTAACTATGGCTACACCTTC.

The rearrangement joins TRBV11-3 to TRBJ2-3, with 12 positions matching TRBD1. Trimming at V came to 4 bases and at J to 1 base, leaving 9 bases not matched to a gene. The germline V gene encodes CDR1 SGHNT and CDR2 YENEEA. The CDR3 loop spans 18 amino acids. The CDR3 region is CASSSRGTGGGGTDTQYF. DNA of the CDR3: TGTGCCAGCAGCTCTCGGGGGACAGGGGGCGGTGGCACAGATACGCAGTATTTT. The complete variable domain, with remaining parts taken from reference TRBV11-3 and TRBJ2-3, reads EAGVVQSPRYKIIEKKQPVAFWCNPISGHNTLYWYLQNLGQGPELLIRYENEEAVDDSQLPKDRFSAERLKGVDSTLKIQPAELGDSAVYLCASSSRGTGGGGTDTQYFGPGTRLTVL.

V gene TRBV2 combines with J gene TRBJ1-4, with D maybe TRBD1 (6 bases). The CDR3 runs 16 residues. Per germline, CDR1 SNHLY and CDR2 FYNNEI. Trimming removed 6 bases at V and 0 bases at J, with 14 bases between. CDR3 in amino acids: CASRPRGRATNEKLFF. The CDR3, as DNA: TGTGCCAGCAGGCCCAGGGGTCGGGCAACTAATGAAAAACTGTTTTTT.

This clone was recorded once. This chain joins TRBV2 and TRBJ1-2; 10 bases fit TRBD1. This CDR3 is 14 amino acids long. After removal of 8 bases from V and 4 bases from J, the junction contained 7 bases not matched to a gene. CDR1 and CDR2 from the germline V gene are SNHLY and FYNNEI. The CDR3 here is CASGRTGGFYGYTF. CDR3 sequence (DNA): TGTGCCAGCGGTCGGACAGGGGGATTCTATGGCTACACCTTC.

This chain links TRBV6-1 with TRBJ2-1; D not certain. This CDR3 has 13 residues. V was trimmed by 6 bases and J by 4 bases, leaving 10 bases between them. Germline CDR1 MNHNS, CDR2 SASEGT. DNA for the CDR3: TGTGCCAGCAGCCCCGACTGGTACAATGAGCAGTTCTTC. Translating gives CASSPDWYNEQFF.

The V call is TRBV4-2, the J call TRBJ1-3; D is unclear. V was clipped by 0 bases and J by 0 bases, with 15 bases between them. The CDR3 extends over 18 amino acids. Looked up from germline, CDR1 is LGHNA and CDR2 is YNFKEQ. CDR3 sequence reads: CASSQDPRADYSGNTIYF. The DNA for the CDR3 is TGTGCCAGCAGCCAAGATCCACGGGCAGACTACTCTGGAAACACCATATATTTT.

The chain joins TRBV29-1 to TRBJ1-5, with D unclear. The germline gives CDR1 SQVTM, CDR2 ANQGSEA. Trimming left V 4 bases short and J 0 bases short, with 7 bases between. The CDR3 covers 13 residues. CDR3 region: CSVAVNSNQPQHF. CDR3 nucleotide sequence: TGCAGCGTTGCGGTCAATAGCAATCAGCCCCAGCATTTT. The whole variable domain, remainder taken from reference TRBV29-1 and TRBJ1-5, is SAVISQKPSRDICQRGTSLTIQCQVDSQVTMMFWYRQQPGQSLTLIATANQGSEATYESGFVIDKFPISRPNLTFSTLTVSNMSPEDSSIYLCSVAVNSNQPQHFGDGTRLSIL.

The chain couples TRBV29-1 to TRBJ2-3; D gene uncertain. CDR3 length equals 14 residues. Germline CDR1 reads SQVTM; CDR2 reads ANQGSEA. Trimming removed 7 bases at V and 2 bases at J, with 16 bases between. CDR3 amino acids: CSADAELFTDTQYF. The CDR3 DNA is TGCAGCGCGGACGCAGAGCTTTTCACAGATACGCAGTATTTT.